This T cell receptor (beta chain) was sequenced for a study of radiation and T cells in renal cell carcinoma. In its sample, this clone was seen a few times. Its cognate antigen is unknown. Study findings and constraints: In blood, top tumor clones expanded by 2 weeks, shrinking by 4.

J was trimmed by 7 bases and V by 0 bases; bases with no gene match: 6. This CDR3 comprises 14 residues. The germline V gene has CDR1 SGHDT and CDR2 YYEEEE. This table comes from immunoSEQ multiplex PCR, and its TCRdb copy is limited to in-frame clones, with some not included. Of approximately 83,000 clones detected, 85% appear once; the ten largest clones hold under 10%. The time point is: blood 4 weeks post-SBRT, at nephrectomy. Treatment defined: 15 Gy SBRT to primary tumor, nephrectomy 4 weeks later. Specimen: blood, collected from a patient whose treatment included radiotherapy and nephrectomy. This chain connects TRBV5-6 to TRBJ1-2; 7 bases agree with TRBD1. This receptor was taken from a man in his fifties with renal cell carcinoma. CDR3 nucleotides: TGTGCCAGCAGCTTGGCTCCCCAGGGGGTTGGCTACACCTTC. As protein: CASSLAPQGVGYTF.